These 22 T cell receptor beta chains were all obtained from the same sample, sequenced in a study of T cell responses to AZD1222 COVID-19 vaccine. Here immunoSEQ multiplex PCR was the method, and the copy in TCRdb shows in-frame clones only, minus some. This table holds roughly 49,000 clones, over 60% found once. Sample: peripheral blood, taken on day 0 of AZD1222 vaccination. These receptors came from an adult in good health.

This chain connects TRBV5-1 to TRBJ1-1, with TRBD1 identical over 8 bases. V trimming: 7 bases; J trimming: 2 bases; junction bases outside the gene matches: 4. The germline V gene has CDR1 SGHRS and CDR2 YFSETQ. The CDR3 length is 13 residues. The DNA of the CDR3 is TGCGCCAGCCAGGACAGGGACAACACTGAAGCTTTCTTT. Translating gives CASQDRDNTEAFF. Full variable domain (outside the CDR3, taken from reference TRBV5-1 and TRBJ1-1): KAGVTQTPRYLIKTRGQQVTLSCSPISGHRSVSWYQQTPGQGLQFLFEYFSETQRNKGNFPGRFSGRQFSNSRSEMNVSTLELGDSALYLCASQDRDNTEAFFGQGTRLTVV.

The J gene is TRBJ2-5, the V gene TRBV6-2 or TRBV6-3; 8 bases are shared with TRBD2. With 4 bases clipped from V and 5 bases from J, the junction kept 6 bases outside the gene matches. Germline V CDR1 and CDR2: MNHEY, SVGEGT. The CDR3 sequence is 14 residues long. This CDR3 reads CASSSAGGVETQYF. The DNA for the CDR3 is TGTGCCAGCAGTTCAGCCGGGGGGGTGGAGACCCAGTACTTC.

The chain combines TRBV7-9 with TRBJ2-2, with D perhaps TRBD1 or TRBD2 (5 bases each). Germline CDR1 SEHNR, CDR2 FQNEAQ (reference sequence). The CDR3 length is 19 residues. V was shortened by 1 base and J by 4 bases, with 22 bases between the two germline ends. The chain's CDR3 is CASSLELLGTGTTTGELFF. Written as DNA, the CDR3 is TGTGCCAGCAGCTTAGAATTGCTTGGGACGGGGACCACCACCGGGGAGCTGTTTTTT.

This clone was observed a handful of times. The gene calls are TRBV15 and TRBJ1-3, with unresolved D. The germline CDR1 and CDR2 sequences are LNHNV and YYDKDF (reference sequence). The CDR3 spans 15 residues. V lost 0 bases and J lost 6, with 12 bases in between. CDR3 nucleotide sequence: TGTGCCACCAGCAGAGATCCCGGAGTCGAAAACACCATATATTTT. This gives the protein CATSRDPGVENTIYF.

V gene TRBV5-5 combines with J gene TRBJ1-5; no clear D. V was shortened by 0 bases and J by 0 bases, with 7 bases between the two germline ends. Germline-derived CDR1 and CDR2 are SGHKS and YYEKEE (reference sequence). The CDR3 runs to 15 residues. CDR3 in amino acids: CASSLVGSSNQPQHF. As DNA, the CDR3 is TGTGCCAGCAGCTTGGTTGGGTCTAGCAATCAGCCCCAGCATTTT.

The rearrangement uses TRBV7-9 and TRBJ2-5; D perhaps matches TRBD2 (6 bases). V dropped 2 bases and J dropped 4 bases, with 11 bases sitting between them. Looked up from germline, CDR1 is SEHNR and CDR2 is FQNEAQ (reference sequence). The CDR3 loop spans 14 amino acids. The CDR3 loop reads CASSLSRLVETQYF. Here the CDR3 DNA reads TGTGCCAGCAGCTTAAGTCGACTAGTAGAGACCCAGTACTTC.

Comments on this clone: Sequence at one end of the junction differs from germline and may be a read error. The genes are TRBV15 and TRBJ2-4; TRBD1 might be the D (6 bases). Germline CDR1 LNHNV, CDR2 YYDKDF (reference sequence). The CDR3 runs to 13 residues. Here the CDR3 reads CATSRDIAGANIF. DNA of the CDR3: TGTGCCACCAGCAGAGATATTGCAGGGGCAAACATATTC.

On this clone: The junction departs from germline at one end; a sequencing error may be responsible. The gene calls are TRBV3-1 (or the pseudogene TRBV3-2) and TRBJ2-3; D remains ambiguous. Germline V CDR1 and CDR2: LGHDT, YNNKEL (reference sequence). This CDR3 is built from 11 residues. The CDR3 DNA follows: TGTGCCAGCGGCCATTCCCATACGCAGTATTTT. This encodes CASGHSHTQYF.

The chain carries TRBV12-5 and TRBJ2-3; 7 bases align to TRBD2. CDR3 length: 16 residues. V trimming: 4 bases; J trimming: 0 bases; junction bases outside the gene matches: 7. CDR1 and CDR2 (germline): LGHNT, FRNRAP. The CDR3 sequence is CASGSGERGSTDTQYF. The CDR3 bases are TGTGCTAGTGGTTCTGGGGAGCGGGGTAGCACAGATACGCAGTATTTT.

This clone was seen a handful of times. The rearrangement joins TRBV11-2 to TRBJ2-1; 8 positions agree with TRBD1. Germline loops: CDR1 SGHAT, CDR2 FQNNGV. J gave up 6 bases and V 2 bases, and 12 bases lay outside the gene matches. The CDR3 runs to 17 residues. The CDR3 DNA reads TGTGCCAGCAGCTTAAACGCAGGGGGCAGGTTAGGCAATGAGCAGTTCTTC. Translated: CASSLNAGGRLGNEQFF.

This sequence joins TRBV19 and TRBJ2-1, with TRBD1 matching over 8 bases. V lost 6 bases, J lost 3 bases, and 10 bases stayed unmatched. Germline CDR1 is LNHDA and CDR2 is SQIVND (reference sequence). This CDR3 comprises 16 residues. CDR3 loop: CASRRAGTGDYNEQFF. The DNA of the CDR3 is TGTGCCAGTAGACGTGCCGGGACAGGAGACTACAATGAGCAGTTCTTC.

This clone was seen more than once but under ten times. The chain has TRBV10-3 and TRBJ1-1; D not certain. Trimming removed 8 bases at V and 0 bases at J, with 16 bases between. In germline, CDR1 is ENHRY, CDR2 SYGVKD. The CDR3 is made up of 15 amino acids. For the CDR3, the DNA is TGTGCCATCGGTACTAGTGGACGGATGAACACTGAAGCTTTCTTT. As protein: CAIGTSGRMNTEAFF.

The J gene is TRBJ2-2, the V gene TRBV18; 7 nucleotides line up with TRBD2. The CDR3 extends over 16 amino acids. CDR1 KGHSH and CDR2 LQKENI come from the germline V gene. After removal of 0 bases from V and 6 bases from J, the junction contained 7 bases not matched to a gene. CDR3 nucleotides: TGTGCCAGCTCACCACCGGCCAGCGGGATTGCCGGGGAGCTGTTTTTT. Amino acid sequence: CASSPPASGIAGELFF.

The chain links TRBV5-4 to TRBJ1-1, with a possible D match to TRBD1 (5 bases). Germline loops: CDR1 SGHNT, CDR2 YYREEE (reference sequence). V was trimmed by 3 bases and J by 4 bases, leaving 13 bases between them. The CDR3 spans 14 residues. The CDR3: CASSSPPQGTEAFF. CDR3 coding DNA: TGTGCCAGCAGCTCGCCTCCCCAGGGCACTGAAGCTTTCTTT.

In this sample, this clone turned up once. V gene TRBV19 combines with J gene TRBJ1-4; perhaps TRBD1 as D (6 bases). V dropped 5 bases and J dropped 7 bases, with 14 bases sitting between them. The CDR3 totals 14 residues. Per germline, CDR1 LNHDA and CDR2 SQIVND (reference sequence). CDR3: CASSDGTRSEKLFF. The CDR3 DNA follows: TGTGCCAGTAGTGATGGGACACGTAGTGAAAAACTGTTTTTT.

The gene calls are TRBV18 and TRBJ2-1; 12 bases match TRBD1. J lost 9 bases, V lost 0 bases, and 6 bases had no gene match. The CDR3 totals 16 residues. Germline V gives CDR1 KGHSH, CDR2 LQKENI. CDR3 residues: CASSPPWGQGASEQFF. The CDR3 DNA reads TGTGCCAGCTCACCACCGTGGGGACAGGGGGCAAGTGAGCAGTTCTTC.

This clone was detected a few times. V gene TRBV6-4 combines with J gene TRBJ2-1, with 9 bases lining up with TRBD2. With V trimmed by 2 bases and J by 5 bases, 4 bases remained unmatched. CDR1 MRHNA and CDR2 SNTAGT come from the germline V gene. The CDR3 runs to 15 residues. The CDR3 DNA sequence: TGTGCCAGCAGTGACGGGCGGGGGGGCAACAATGAGCAGTTCTTC. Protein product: CASSDGRGGNNEQFF.

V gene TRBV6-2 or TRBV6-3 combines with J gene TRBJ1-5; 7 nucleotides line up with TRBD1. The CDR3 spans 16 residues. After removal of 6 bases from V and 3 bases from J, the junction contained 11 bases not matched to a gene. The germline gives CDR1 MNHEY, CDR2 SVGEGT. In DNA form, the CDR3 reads TGTGCCAGCAGCTCCTCGGGACAGATTTTCAATCAGCCCCAGCATTTT. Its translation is CASSSSGQIFNQPQHF.

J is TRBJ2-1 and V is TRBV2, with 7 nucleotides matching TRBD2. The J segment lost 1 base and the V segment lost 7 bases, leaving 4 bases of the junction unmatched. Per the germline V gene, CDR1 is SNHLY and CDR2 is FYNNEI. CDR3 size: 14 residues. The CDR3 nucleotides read TGTGCCAGCAATCTAGCGGTTTCCTACAATGAGCAGTTCTTC. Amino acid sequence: CASNLAVSYNEQFF.

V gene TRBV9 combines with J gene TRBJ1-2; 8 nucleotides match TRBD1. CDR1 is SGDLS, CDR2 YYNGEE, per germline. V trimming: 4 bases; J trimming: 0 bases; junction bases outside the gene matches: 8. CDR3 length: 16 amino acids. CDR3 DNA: TGTGCCAGCAGCCCAGGACAGGGTCTGACTAACTATGGCTACACCTTC. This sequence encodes CASSPGQGLTNYGYTF.

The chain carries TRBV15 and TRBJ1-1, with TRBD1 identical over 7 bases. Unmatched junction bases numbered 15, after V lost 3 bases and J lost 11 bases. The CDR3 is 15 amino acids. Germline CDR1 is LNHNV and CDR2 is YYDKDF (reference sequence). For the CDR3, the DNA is TGTGCCACCAGCAGGGGGAGACAGGGCGTAGGAGGTGCTTTCTTT. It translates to CATSRGRQGVGGAFF.

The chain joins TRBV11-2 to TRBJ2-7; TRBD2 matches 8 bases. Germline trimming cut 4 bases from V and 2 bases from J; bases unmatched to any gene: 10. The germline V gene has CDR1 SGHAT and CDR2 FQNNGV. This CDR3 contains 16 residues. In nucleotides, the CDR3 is TGTGCCAGCAGCTCCTCCCATACTAGCGGCACCTACGAGCAGTACTTC. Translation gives CASSSSHTSGTYEQYF.